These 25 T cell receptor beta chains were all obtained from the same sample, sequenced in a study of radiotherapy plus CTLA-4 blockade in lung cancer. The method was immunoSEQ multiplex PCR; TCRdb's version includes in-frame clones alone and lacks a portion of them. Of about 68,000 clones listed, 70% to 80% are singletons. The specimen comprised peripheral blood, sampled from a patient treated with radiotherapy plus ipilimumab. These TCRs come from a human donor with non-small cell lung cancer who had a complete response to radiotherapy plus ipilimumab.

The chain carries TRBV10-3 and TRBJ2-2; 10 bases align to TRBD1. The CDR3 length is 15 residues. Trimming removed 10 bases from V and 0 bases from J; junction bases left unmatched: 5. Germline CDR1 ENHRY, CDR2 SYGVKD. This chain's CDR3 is CATTTGGANTGELFF. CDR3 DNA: TGTGCCACCACGACAGGGGGCGCGAACACCGGGGAGCTGTTTTTT.

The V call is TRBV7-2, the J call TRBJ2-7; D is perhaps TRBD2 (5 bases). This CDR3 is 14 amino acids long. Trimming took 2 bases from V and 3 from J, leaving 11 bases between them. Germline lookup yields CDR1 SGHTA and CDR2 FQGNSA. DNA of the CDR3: TGTGCCAGCAGCTTACGGGGTTCGGGCTACGAGCAGTACGTC. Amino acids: CASSLRGSGYEQYV.

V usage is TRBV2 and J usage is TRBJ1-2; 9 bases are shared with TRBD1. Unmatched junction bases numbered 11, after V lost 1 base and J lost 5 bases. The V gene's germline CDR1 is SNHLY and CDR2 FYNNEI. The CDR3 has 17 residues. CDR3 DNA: TGTGCCAGCAGTGAAGTTAGACCGGGACAGGGAAGGTATGGCTACACCTTC. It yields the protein CASSEVRPGQGRYGYTF.

The CDR3 DNA follows: TGTGCCAGCAGCTTAGGTCTATGGGGACAGGGGACACAAGAGACCCAGTACTTC. Its translation: CASSLGLWGQGTQETQYF. The rearrangement joins TRBV11-3 to TRBJ2-5; 10 bases map to TRBD1. The CDR3 extends over 18 amino acids. From germline, CDR1 is SGHNT and CDR2 YENEEA. The J segment lost 2 bases and the V segment lost 1 base, leaving 10 bases of the junction unmatched.

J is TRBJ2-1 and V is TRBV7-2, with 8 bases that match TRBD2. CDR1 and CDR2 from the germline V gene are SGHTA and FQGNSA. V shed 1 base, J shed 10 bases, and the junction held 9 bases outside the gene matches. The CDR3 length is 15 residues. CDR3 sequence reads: CASSLEAGDNSEQFF. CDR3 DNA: TGTGCCAGCAGCTTAGAAGCGGGGGATAACTCGGAGCAGTTCTTC.

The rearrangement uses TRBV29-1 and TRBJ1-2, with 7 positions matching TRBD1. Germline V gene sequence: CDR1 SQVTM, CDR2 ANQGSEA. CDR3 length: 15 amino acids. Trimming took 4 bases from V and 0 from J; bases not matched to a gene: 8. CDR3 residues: CSVAPGTDTNYGYTF. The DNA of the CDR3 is TGCAGCGTTGCTCCCGGGACAGACACTAACTATGGCTACACCTTC.

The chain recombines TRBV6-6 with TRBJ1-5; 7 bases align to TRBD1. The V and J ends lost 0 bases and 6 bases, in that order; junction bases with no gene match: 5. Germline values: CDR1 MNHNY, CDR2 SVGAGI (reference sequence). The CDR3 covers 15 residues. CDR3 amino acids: CASSYSRGGGQPQHF. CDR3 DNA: TGTGCCAGCAGTTACTCGAGAGGGGGCGGTCAGCCCCAGCATTTT.

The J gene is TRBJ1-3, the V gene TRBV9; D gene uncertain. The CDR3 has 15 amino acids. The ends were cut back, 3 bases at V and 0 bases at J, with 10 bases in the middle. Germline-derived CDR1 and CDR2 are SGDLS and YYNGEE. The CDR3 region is CASSASTISGNTIYF. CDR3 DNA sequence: TGTGCCAGCAGCGCCTCTACGATCTCTGGAAACACCATATATTTT.

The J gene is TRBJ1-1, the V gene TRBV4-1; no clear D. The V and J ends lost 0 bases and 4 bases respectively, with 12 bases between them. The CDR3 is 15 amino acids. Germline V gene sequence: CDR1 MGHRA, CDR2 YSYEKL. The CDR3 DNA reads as TGCGCCAGCAGCCAAGATCAGGAGGGTGCCACTGAAGCTTTCTTT. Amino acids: CASSQDQEGATEAFF.

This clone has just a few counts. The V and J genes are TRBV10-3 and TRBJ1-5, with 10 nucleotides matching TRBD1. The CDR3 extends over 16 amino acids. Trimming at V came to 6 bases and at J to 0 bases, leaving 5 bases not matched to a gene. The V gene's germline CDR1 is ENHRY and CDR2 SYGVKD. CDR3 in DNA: TGTGCCATCAGGACGACAGGGGGCCGTAGCAATCAGCCCCAGCATTTT. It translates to CAIRTTGGRSNQPQHF.

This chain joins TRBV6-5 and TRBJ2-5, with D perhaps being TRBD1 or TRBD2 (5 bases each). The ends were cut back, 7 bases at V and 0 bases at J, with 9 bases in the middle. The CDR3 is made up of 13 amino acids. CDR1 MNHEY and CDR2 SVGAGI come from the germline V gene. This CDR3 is CASTWGHQETQYF. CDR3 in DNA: TGTGCCAGCACCTGGGGACACCAAGAGACCCAGTACTTC.

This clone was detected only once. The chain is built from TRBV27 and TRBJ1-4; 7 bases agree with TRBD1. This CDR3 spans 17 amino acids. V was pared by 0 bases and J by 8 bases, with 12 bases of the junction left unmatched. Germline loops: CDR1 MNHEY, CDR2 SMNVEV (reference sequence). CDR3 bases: TGTGCCAGCAGTTTATCAGCGGCCGCAGGGGGGGAGGAAAAACTGTTTTTT. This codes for CASSLSAAAGGEEKLFF.

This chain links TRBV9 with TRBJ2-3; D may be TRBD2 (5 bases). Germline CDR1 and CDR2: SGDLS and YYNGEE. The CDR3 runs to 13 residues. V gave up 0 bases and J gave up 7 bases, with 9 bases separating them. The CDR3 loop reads CASSVADYYTQYF. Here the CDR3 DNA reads TGTGCCAGCAGCGTAGCCGACTACTATACGCAGTATTTT. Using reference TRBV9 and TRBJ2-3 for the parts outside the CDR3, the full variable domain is DSGVTQTPKHLITATGQRVTLRCSPRSGDLSVYWYQQSLDQGLQFLIQYYNGEERAKGNILERFSAQQFPDLHSELNLSSLELGDSALYFCASSVADYYTQYFGPGTRLTVL.

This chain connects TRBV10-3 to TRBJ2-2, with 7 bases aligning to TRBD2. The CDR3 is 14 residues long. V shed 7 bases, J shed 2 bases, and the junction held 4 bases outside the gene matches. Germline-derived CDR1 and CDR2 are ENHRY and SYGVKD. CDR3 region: CAIKASGNTGELFF. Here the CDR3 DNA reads TGTGCCATCAAGGCTAGCGGAAACACCGGGGAGCTGTTTTTT.

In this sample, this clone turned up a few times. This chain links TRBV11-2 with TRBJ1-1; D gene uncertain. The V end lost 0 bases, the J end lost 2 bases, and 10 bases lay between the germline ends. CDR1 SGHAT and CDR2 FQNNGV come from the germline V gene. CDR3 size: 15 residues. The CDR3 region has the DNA TGTGCCAGCAGCTTAGATGGGAGAATAAACACTGAAGCTTTCTTT. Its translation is CASSLDGRINTEAFF.

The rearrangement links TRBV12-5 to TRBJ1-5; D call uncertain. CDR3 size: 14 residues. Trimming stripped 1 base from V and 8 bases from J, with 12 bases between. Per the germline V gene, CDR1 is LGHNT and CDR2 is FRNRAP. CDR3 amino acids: CASGLASSYKPQHF. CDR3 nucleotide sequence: TGTGCTAGTGGTTTGGCCTCGAGCTATAAGCCCCAGCATTTT. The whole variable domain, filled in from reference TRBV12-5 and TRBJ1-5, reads DARVTQTPRHKVTEMGQEVTMRCQPILGHNTVFWYRQTMMQGLELLAYFRNRAPLDDSGMPKDRFSAEMPDATLATLKIQPSEPRDSAVYFCASGLASSYKPQHFGDGTRLSIL.

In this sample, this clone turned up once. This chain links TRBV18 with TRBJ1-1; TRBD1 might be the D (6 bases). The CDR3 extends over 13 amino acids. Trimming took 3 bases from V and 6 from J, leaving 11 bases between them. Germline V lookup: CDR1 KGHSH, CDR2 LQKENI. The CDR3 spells CASSPKGVPEAFF. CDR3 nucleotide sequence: TGTGCCAGCTCACCTAAGGGGGTACCTGAAGCTTTCTTT.

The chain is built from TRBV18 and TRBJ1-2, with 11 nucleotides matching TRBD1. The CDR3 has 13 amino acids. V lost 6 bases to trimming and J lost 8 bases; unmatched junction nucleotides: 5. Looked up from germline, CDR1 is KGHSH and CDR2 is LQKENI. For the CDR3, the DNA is TGTGCCAGCTCTCCGGACAGGGGGCAAGGCTACACCTTC. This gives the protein CASSPDRGQGYTF.

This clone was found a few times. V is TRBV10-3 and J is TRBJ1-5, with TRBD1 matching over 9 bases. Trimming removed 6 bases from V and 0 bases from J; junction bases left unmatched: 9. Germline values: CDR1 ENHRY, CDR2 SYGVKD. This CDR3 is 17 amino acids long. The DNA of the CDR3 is TGTGCCATCAGCGACTTTGACAGGGGGATTAGCAATCAGCCCCAGCATTTT. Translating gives CAISDFDRGISNQPQHF.

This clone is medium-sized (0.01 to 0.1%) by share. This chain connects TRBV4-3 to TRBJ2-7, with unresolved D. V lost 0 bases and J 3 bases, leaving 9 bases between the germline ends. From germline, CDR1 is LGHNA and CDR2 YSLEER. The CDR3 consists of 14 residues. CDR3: CASSQDVGVYEQYV. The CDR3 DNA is TGCGCCAGCAGCCAAGATGTTGGGGTCTACGAGCAGTACGTC.

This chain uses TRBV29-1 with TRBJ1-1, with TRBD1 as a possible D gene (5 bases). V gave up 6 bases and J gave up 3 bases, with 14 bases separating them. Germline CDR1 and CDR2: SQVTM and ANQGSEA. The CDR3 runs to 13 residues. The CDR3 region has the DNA TGCAGCGTCCGGCCCAGGGCCGACACTGAAGCTTTCTTT. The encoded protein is CSVRPRADTEAFF. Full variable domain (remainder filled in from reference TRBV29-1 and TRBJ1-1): SAVISQKPSRDICQRGTSLTIQCQVDSQVTMMFWYRQQPGQSLTLIATANQGSEATYESGFVIDKFPISRPNLTFSTLTVSNMSPEDSSIYLCSVRPRADTEAFFGQGTRLTVV.

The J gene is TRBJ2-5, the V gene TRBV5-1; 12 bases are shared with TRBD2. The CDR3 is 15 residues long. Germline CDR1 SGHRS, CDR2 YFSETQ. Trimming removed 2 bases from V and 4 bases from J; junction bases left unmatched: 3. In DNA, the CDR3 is TGCGCCAGCAGCTTAGGACTAGCGGGACTAGAGACCCAGTACTTC. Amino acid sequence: CASSLGLAGLETQYF.

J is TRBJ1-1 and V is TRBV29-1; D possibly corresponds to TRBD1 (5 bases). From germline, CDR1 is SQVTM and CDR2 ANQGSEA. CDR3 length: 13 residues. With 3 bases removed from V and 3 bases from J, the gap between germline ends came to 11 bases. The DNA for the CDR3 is TGCAGCGTTGACGATGTCAGGGACACTGAAGCTTTCTTT. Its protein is CSVDDVRDTEAFF. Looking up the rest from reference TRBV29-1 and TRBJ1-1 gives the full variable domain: SAVISQKPSRDICQRGTSLTIQCQVDSQVTMMFWYRQQPGQSLTLIATANQGSEATYESGFVIDKFPISRPNLTFSTLTVSNMSPEDSSIYLCSVDDVRDTEAFFGQGTRLTVV.

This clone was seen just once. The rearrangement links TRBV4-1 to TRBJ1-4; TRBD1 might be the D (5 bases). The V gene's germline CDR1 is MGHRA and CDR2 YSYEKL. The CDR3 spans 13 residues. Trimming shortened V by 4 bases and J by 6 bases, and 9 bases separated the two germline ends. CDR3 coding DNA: TGCGCCAGCAGCCCACGAGGGGATGAAAAACTGTTTTTT. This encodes CASSPRGDEKLFF.

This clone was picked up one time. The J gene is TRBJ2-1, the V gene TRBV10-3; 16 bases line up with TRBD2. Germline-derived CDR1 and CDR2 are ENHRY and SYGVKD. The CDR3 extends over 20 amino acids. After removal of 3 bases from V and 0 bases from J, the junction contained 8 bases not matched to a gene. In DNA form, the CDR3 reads TGTGCCATCAGTGAAACTGGGACTAGCGGGAGGGCCGTCTCCTACAATGAGCAGTTCTTC. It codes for CAISETGTSGRAVSYNEQFF.